The 28 T cell receptor beta chains below come from one sample, sequenced in a study of Ad26.COV2.S vaccination and SARS-CoV-2 variants. Assay: immunoSEQ multiplex PCR; the TCRdb copy retains only in-frame clones and omits some. Among about 94,000 clones listed, under 90% were seen once. The specimen was peripheral blood, collected after recovery from COVID-19. All receptors derive from a human donor who had recovered from COVID-19.

V usage is TRBV27 and J usage is TRBJ2-3; 7 nucleotides agree with TRBD2. The CDR3 totals 14 residues. Germline CDR1 MNHEY, CDR2 SMNVEV (reference sequence). V was clipped by 8 bases and J by 4 bases; unmatched bases: 9. The CDR3 spells CASGPFAGADTQYF. Written as DNA, the CDR3 is TGTGCCAGCGGCCCCTTTGCGGGAGCAGATACGCAGTATTTT.

The genes are TRBV5-1 and TRBJ2-1, with TRBD1 matching 7 bases. J was trimmed by 9 bases and V by 0 bases; bases with no gene match: 6. The CDR3 is 14 residues long. Germline lookup yields CDR1 SGHRS and CDR2 YFSETQ. CDR3 in amino acids: CASSLAQGVGEQFF. DNA of the CDR3: TGCGCCAGCAGCTTGGCTCAGGGGGTAGGTGAGCAGTTCTTC.

The chain has TRBV29-1 and TRBJ1-2, with D perhaps TRBD1 (6 bases). The germline gives CDR1 SQVTM, CDR2 ANQGSEA. The CDR3 sequence is 12 residues long. V shed 5 bases and J shed 4 bases, with 11 bases lying between them. DNA of the CDR3: TGCAGCGTTTGGGGGGGCCTCTATGGCTACACCTTC. Translation gives CSVWGGLYGYTF.

V gene TRBV6-2 or TRBV6-3 combines with J gene TRBJ1-5, with TRBD1 identical over 11 bases. Germline CDR1 and CDR2: MNHEY and SVGEGT. The CDR3 has 17 residues. With V trimmed by 4 bases and J by 2 bases, 7 bases remained unmatched. DNA for the CDR3: TGTGCCAGCAGTTTGGGACAGGGGGTAGGGGGCAATCAGCCCCAGCATTTT. As protein: CASSLGQGVGGNQPQHF.

The chain combines TRBV6-2 or TRBV6-3 with TRBJ1-5; D is uncertain. The V gene lost 6 bases and the J gene lost 6 bases, with 15 bases spanning the gap. The CDR3 runs to 14 residues. CDR1 and CDR2 (germline): MNHEY, SVGEGT. For the CDR3, the DNA is TGTGCCAGCAGCTCCGACGGATCCAGTCAGCCCCAGCATTTT. Translated: CASSSDGSSQPQHF.

In DNA form, the CDR3 reads TGTGCCAGCAGCCTCCCCTCGGGGCCCCAGCATTTT. Amino acid sequence: CASSLPSGPQHF. The chain joins TRBV28 to TRBJ1-5; D is uncertain. This CDR3 comprises 12 residues. Trimming removed 6 bases at V and 9 bases at J, with 12 bases between. Germline CDR1 and CDR2: MDHEN and SYDVKM.

The chain joins TRBV11-2 to TRBJ2-2, with TRBD2 identical over 9 bases. The junction had 12 bases not matched to a gene; V was cut back by 4 bases and J by 6 bases. The germline gives CDR1 SGHAT, CDR2 FQNNGV. CDR3 size: 17 residues. Here the CDR3 DNA reads TGTGCCAGCAGCTCAAACCAAGGACTAGCGACCCCCGGGGAGCTGTTTTTT. It specifies CASSSNQGLATPGELFF.

The rearrangement joins TRBV27 to TRBJ2-3, with D possibly being TRBD1 (6 bases). Looked up from germline, CDR1 is MNHEY and CDR2 is SMNVEV (reference sequence). The CDR3 runs to 14 residues. Between the trimmed V and J ends, which lost 1 base and 5 bases, there was a span of 10 bases. The CDR3 loop is CASSLLTGGDTQYF. DNA of the CDR3: TGTGCCAGCAGTTTATTGACAGGAGGAGATACGCAGTATTTT.

The chain carries TRBV27 and TRBJ2-6; 9 bases line up with TRBD1. V lost 10 bases, J lost 1 base, and 8 bases stayed unmatched. Germline CDR1 is MNHEY and CDR2 is SMNVEV (reference sequence). The CDR3 loop spans 16 amino acids. Written as DNA, the CDR3 is TGTGCCACCCGAGACAGGGGGAGGTCTGGGGCCAACGTCCTGACTTTC. It yields the protein CATRDRGRSGANVLTF.

The DNA of the CDR3 is TGTGCCAGCAGTTTATCCTCGGGTGAGCAGTACTTC. Its protein product is CASSLSSGEQYF. The V call is TRBV12-3 or TRBV12-4, the J call TRBJ2-7; no clear D. The CDR3 consists of 12 residues. The germline V and J ends were trimmed by 2 bases and 7 bases, with 9 bases remaining between them.

This clone has a handful of counts. This chain uses TRBV9 with TRBJ2-1; TRBD2 agrees at 15 bases. The CDR3 length is 15 residues. CDR1 is SGDLS, CDR2 YYNGEE, per germline. The V and J ends lost 4 bases and 6 bases, in that order; junction bases with no gene match: 2. The CDR3 here is CASSSGLAGGNEQFF. The CDR3 bases are TGTGCCAGCAGCTCGGGACTAGCGGGAGGCAATGAGCAGTTCTTC. The variable domain in full, completed from reference TRBV9 and TRBJ2-1, reads DSGVTQTPKHLITATGQRVTLRCSPRSGDLSVYWYQQSLDQGLQFLIQYYNGEERAKGNILERFSAQQFPDLHSELNLSSLELGDSALYFCASSSGLAGGNEQFFGPGTRLTVL.

This clone was counted a few times. The chain carries TRBV2 and TRBJ2-1; D gene unclear. CDR3 length equals 14 residues. Germline CDR1 and CDR2: SNHLY and FYNNEI. V gave up 4 bases and J gave up 8 bases, with 15 bases separating them. Here the CDR3 DNA reads TGTGCCAGCAGTGTTTGGGATGTTTTCGATGAGCAGTTCTTC. Encoded protein: CASSVWDVFDEQFF.

This clone was recorded only once. V and J are TRBV7-9 and TRBJ2-7; tentative D call: TRBD2 (5 bases). In germline, CDR1 is SEHNR, CDR2 FQNEAQ (reference sequence). The V and J ends lost 11 bases and 6 bases respectively, with 17 bases between them. The CDR3 contains 12 residues. The CDR3 DNA is TGTGCCGCCGTCGAGGGATCGAGCGAGCAGTACTTC. It encodes CAAVEGSSEQYF. The variable domain in full, completed from reference TRBV7-9 and TRBJ2-7, reads DTGVSQNPRHKITKRGQNVTFRCDPISEHNRLYWYRQTLGQGPEFLTYFQNEAQLEKSRLLSDRFSAERPKGSFSTLEIQRTEQGDSAMYLCAAVEGSSEQYFGPGTRLTVT.

V is TRBV6-5 and J is TRBJ2-7, with 9 bases aligning to TRBD1. Germline CDR1 and CDR2: MNHEY and SVGAGI. The CDR3 contains 15 residues. With V trimmed by 0 bases and J by 6 bases, 6 bases remained unmatched. CDR3 in DNA: TGTGCCAGCAGTTACTCGTTTGGACAGGGGACCGAGCAGTACTTC. Amino acid sequence: CASSYSFGQGTEQYF.

This chain links TRBV28 with TRBJ1-4, with a tentative D call TRBD1 (5 bases). Per germline, CDR1 MDHEN and CDR2 SYDVKM. The CDR3 totals 12 residues. With 7 bases removed from V and 8 bases from J, the gap between germline ends came to 11 bases. CDR3 in DNA: TGTGCCAGCACCTGGGGGAGGGAAAAACTGTTTTTT. Amino acids: CASTWGREKLFF.

The gene calls are TRBV11-3 and TRBJ2-7; D is possibly TRBD1 or TRBD2 (5 bases each). V was trimmed by 1 base and J by 1 base, leaving 11 bases between them. Germline CDR1 is SGHNT and CDR2 is YENEEA. The CDR3 sequence is 15 residues long. The CDR3 loop is CASSLVSGRSYEQYF. The CDR3 nucleotides read TGTGCCAGCAGCTTAGTGTCGGGGCGTTCCTACGAGCAGTACTTC.

Remarks on this clone: Germline and junction disagree at one end, which may indicate a read error. This chain's CDR3 is CAGRDRNSPPHF. The CDR3 coding sequence is TGTGCCGGGAGAGACAGGAATTCACCCCCCCACTTT. This rearrangement joins TRBV7-9 to TRBJ1-6, with a possible D match to TRBD1 (6 bases). Germline V gene lookup returns CDR1 SEHNR and CDR2 FQNEAQ (reference sequence). The CDR3 length is 12 residues.

The J gene is TRBJ1-1, the V gene TRBV28, with a possible D match to TRBD1 (5 bases). The CDR3 extends over 11 amino acids. Germline V gene data show CDR1 as MDHEN and CDR2 as SYDVKM. Trimming cost V 7 bases and J 7 bases, with 10 bases left between them. CDR3 DNA: TGTGCCAGCACCCTCGGGGGTGAAGCTTTCTTT. The encoded protein is CASTLGGEAFF.

This chain connects TRBV11-3 to TRBJ1-5; D is undetermined. The CDR3 spans 13 residues. Germline V gene data show CDR1 as SGHNT and CDR2 as YENEEA. Trimming took off 0 bases at V and 6 bases at J, with 6 bases between the two ends. The CDR3 sequence: CASSLESGQPQHF. CDR3 DNA: TGTGCCAGCAGCTTAGAGTCCGGTCAGCCCCAGCATTTT.

The gene calls are TRBV12-5 and TRBJ2-5; D ambiguous. Germline V lookup: CDR1 LGHNT, CDR2 FRNRAP. There are 15 residues in the CDR3. V was pared by 1 base and J by 7 bases, with 16 bases between. This CDR3 reads CASGLESAALGTQYF. The CDR3 bases are TGTGCTAGTGGTTTGGAGTCGGCAGCTTTGGGGACCCAGTACTTC.

V usage is TRBV14 and J usage is TRBJ1-1; unclear D gene. Trimming took 3 bases from V and 5 from J, leaving 4 bases between them. CDR1 and CDR2 from the germline V gene are SGHDN and FVKESK. The CDR3 runs 11 residues. CDR3 sequence reads: CASSHNTEAFF. CDR3 DNA sequence: TGTGCCAGCAGCCACAATACTGAAGCTTTCTTT.

This clone was detected only a few times. This chain joins TRBV3-1 (or the pseudogene TRBV3-2) and TRBJ1-6; possible D gene TRBD1, 5 bases. With 0 bases removed from V and 10 bases from J, the gap between germline ends came to 7 bases. The CDR3 consists of 13 residues. The germline CDR1 and CDR2 sequences are LGHDT and YNNKEL (reference sequence). The DNA of the CDR3 is TGTGCCAGCAGCCAAGAGGGGGTGTCACCCCTCCACTTT. This sequence encodes CASSQEGVSPLHF.

A few counts support this clone. The rearrangement uses TRBV5-4 and TRBJ2-1; D gene uncertain. Looked up from germline, CDR1 is SGHNT and CDR2 is YYREEE (reference sequence). The CDR3 length is 15 residues. Trimming took 4 bases from V and 8 from J, leaving 19 bases between them. The CDR3 DNA reads as TGTGCCAGCAGCCTCAAGCATCGTAATGCGGATGAGCAGTTCTTC. This translates into CASSLKHRNADEQFF.

V and J are TRBV24-1 and TRBJ1-1; maybe TRBD1 (5 bases). Looked up from germline, CDR1 is KGHDR and CDR2 is SFDVKD. CDR3 length: 14 amino acids. Trimming pared 4 bases from V and 2 bases from J, leaving 10 bases between. CDR3 in DNA: TGTGCCACCAGTGACAGCCAGGGAAACACTGAAGCTTTCTTT. Amino acids: CATSDSQGNTEAFF.

The CDR3 DNA reads as TGCGCCAGCAGCCAGCCCGGGACAGCCGCGACCCAGTACTTC. This sequence encodes CASSQPGTAATQYF. The chain is built from TRBV4-1 and TRBJ2-5, with 7 bases lining up with TRBD1. Germline assignment: CDR1 MGHRA and CDR2 YSYEKL. After removal of 3 bases from V and 7 bases from J, the junction contained 8 bases not matched to a gene. This CDR3 spans 14 amino acids.

A remark on this clone: At one boundary the junction diverges from the germline segment, which might be a read error. The rearrangement uses TRBV24-1 and TRBJ2-5; weak D call: TRBD2 (6 bases). Germline V CDR1 and CDR2: KGHDR, SFDVKD. The CDR3 covers 16 residues. The CDR3 sequence: CTTSDLYSRGGETQYF. In DNA, the CDR3 is TGTACCACCAGTGATTTGTATTCGAGGGGAGGAGAGACCCAGTACTTC.

The chain recombines TRBV2 with TRBJ2-1; unclear D gene. CDR1 and CDR2 (germline): SNHLY, FYNNEI. Deletions cut 8 bases from V and 9 bases from J, with 17 bases between. CDR3 length equals 13 residues. CDR3 region: CASAVFVVGEQFF. CDR3 DNA: TGTGCCAGCGCGGTTTTTGTGGTCGGTGAGCAGTTCTTC.

The chain joins TRBV28 to TRBJ2-7; 8 nucleotides agree with TRBD1. The CDR3 contains 14 residues. Germline loops: CDR1 MDHEN, CDR2 SYDVKM. Trimming cost V 6 bases and J 0 bases; bases outside gene matches: 4. The CDR3 here is CASREQGGSYEQYF. CDR3 bases: TGTGCCAGCAGGGAACAGGGGGGCTCCTACGAGCAGTACTTC.